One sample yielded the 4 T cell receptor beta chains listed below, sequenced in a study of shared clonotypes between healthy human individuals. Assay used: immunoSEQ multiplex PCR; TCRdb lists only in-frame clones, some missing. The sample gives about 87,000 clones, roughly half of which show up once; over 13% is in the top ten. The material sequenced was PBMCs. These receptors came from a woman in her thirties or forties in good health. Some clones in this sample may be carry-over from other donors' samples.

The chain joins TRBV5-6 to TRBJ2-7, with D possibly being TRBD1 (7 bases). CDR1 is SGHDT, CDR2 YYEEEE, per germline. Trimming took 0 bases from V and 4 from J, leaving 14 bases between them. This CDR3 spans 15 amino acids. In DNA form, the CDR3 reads TGTGCCAGCAGCTTGGTGGATCAGGGGGGATACGAGCAGTACTTC. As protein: CASSLVDQGGYEQYF.

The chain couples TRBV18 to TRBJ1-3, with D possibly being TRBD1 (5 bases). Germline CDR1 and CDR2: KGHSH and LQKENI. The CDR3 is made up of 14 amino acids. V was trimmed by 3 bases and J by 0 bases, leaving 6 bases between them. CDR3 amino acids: CASSPGASGNTIYF. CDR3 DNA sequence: TGTGCCAGCTCACCTGGGGCCTCTGGAAACACCATATATTTT.

CDR3 in amino acids: CASSAPPGTGELFF. CDR3 in DNA: TGTGCCAGCAGCGCGCCCCCGGGCACCGGGGAGCTGTTTTTT. The chain uses TRBV7-9 and TRBJ2-2; D is unresolved. Looked up from germline, CDR1 is SEHNR and CDR2 is FQNEAQ (reference sequence). Trimming shortened V by 5 bases and J by 4 bases, and 11 bases separated the two germline ends. The CDR3 totals 14 residues. The entire variable domain, with the rest obtained from reference TRBV7-9 and TRBJ2-2, is as follows: DTGVSQNPRHKITKRGQNVTFRCDPISEHNRLYWYRQTLGQGPEFLTYFQNEAQLEKSRLLSDRFSAERPKGSFSTLEIQRTEQGDSAMYLCASSAPPGTGELFFGEGSRLTVL.

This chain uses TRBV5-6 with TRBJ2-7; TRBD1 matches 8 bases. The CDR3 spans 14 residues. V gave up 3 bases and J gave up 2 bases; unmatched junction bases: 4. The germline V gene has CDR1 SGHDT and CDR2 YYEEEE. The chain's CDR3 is CASSWTGTTYEQYF. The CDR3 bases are TGTGCCAGCAGCTGGACAGGGACGACCTACGAGCAGTACTTC.